This TCR beta chain was identified in a study of T cell responses to AZD1222 COVID-19 vaccine. As for the study in general: Both about-4-week and about-12-week second-dose recipients were combined.

Clones were read by immunoSEQ multiplex PCR, and TCRdb kept only the in-frame ones, dropping some. The sample yields 99,000 or so clones, 93% seen once. CDR1 is LGHDT and CDR2 is YNNKEL in the germline V gene (reference sequence). This CDR3 is built from 18 residues. Trimming left V 1 base short and J 1 base short, with 19 bases between. Study-wide results and caveats: When two AZD1222 doses had been given, Spike-specific TCR breadth and depth rose. Sampling captured repertoires only after the peak T cell response. The number of AZD1222 recipients seropositive at baseline was only 5 to 7.

Points on this clone: What it binds is not known.

This specimen was peripheral blood, taken on day 0 of AZD1222 vaccination. The V gene is TRBV3-1 (or the pseudogene TRBV3-2), the J gene TRBJ1-1, with D possibly TRBD1 on 6 matching bases. The clonotype was recovered from an adult in good health. The CDR3 region is CASSQGRGAFQRNTEAFF. In nucleotides, the CDR3 is TGTGCCAGCAGCCAAGGGAGGGGGGCCTTCCAACGGAACACTGAAGCTTTCTTT.